This TCR beta chain comes out of a study of blood T cell repertoires in COVID-19. About the research overall: COVID-19 samples collected from the United States, Italy and Spain covered acute and convalescent phases. PBMCs, B-cell-depleted T cells, or T cells provided the cDNA or gDNA that made up the material.

The CDR3 runs to 14 residues. After removal of 6 bases from V and 7 bases from J, the junction contained 9 bases not matched to a gene. The germline V gene has CDR1 SNHLY and CDR2 FYNNEI. Authors' methods: How many nucleated cells were present was estimated from reference gene primer amplification. Sequenced by immunoSEQ multiplex PCR; TCRdb stores in-frame clones only, minus some. That table supplies the V and J calls and clone size; D and trimming were determined from the DNA. The data contain some 130,000 clones, less than 90% of them singletons. The clonotype comes from a woman aged 25 to 39 who had recovered from COVID-19. Sequencing was carried out using peripheral blood. The rearrangement links TRBV2 to TRBJ1-5, with 7 bases fitting TRBD1. The CDR3 DNA follows: TGTGCCAGCAGCACAGGGGTACTTTACCAGCCCCAGCATTTT. This sequence encodes CASSTGVLYQPQHF. The whole variable domain, remainder taken from reference TRBV2 and TRBJ1-5, is EPEVTQTPSHQVTQMGQEVILRCVPISNHLYFYWYRQILGQKVEFLVSFYNNEISEKSEIFDDQFSVERPDGSNFTLKIRSTKLEDSAMYFCASSTGVLYQPQHFGDGTRLSIL.